The entry that follows covers one T cell receptor beta chain sequence. Participants reported their clinical history, and cohort assignment relied on those reports. Germline V gene sequence: CDR1 SGHNT, CDR2 YYREEE (reference sequence). CDR3 length: 14 residues. V was cut by 4 bases and J by 4 bases, with 13 bases left in between. The sample comes from a study of blood T cell repertoires in COVID-19. Background on the study: COVID-19 samples, acute and convalescent, were from the United States, Italy and Spain. Sources were T cells, B-cell-depleted T cells, or PBMCs; the material itself was cDNA or gDNA.

Original processing notes: How many nucleated cells were present was estimated from reference gene primer amplification. The data were produced by immunoSEQ multiplex PCR, yet TCRdb's version contains in-frame clones alone and is incomplete. D and trimming were read from the DNA, whereas the V and J calls and clone size are those reported in that table. The sample contains 250,000 to 300,000 clones, over 80% of which appear only once. The rearrangement links TRBV5-4 to TRBJ2-3; no reliable D call. The specimen was PBMCs or T cells enriched from blood (not recorded which). The origin of this receptor is a human donor in a cohort exposed to, infected with or recovered from COVID-19 (not recorded which). The donor label of this sample is uncertain. The CDR3 loop is CASSPIPLADTQYF. CDR3 sequence (DNA): TGTGCCAGCAGCCCTATTCCGTTGGCAGATACGCAGTATTTT.